The entry below describes one T cell receptor (beta chain). This sample was taken from a study of control samples from healthy donors and cancer patients. Data came from immunoSEQ multiplex PCR; TCRdb stores just in-frame clones and leaves some out. The sample consists of roughly 38,000 clones, less than 90% of them appearing once. Germline V gene sequence: CDR1 SQVTM, CDR2 ANQGSEA. The CDR3 length is 19 residues. V shed 0 bases, J shed 6 bases, and the junction held 15 bases outside the gene matches. The chain joins TRBV29-1 to TRBJ2-1; TRBD2 agrees at 12 bases. This receptor was taken from a man between 60 and 70 years old in good health. Material for sequencing was blood. This CDR3 is CSVEDPGLAGPRRGNEQFF. The CDR3 DNA follows: TGCAGCGTTGAAGATCCCGGACTAGCGGGGCCTAGACGGGGCAATGAGCAGTTCTTC.